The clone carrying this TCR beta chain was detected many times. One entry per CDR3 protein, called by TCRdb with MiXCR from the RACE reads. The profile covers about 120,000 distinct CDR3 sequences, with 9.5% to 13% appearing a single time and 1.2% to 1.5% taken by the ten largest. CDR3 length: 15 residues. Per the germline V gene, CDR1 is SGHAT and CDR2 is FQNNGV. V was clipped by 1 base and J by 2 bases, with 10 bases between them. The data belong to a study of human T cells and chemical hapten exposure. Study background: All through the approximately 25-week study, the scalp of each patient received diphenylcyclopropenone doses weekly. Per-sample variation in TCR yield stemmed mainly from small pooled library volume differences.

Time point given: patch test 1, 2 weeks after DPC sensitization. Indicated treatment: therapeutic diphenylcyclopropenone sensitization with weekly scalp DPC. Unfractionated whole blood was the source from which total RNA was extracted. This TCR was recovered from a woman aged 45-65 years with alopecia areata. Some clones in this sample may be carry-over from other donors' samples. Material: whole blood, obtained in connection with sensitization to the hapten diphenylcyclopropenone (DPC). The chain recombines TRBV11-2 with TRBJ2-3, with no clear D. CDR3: CASSLAWGYTDTQYF. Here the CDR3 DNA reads TGTGCCAGCAGCTTAGCCTGGGGTTACACAGATACGCAGTATTTT.